This T cell receptor beta chain comes out of a study of lymphopenia after photon versus proton radiotherapy. This table comes from immunoSEQ multiplex PCR, and its TCRdb copy is limited to in-frame clones, with some not included. Among under 30,000 clones listed, roughly 86% were seen once. As concerns this clone: Its cognate antigen is unknown.

Regarding the study as a whole: After the lymphocyte nadir, photon-treated repertoires showed oligoclonal expansion, especially of CD8+ Temra cells. Post-nadir TCR diversity decline inversely tracked overall survival among those who died.

The CDR3 length is 16 residues. Germline CDR1 is SGHTS and CDR2 is YDEGEE. V gave up 5 bases and J gave up 0 bases; unmatched junction bases: 10. Material: peripheral blood, obtained from a patient treated with proton-based radiotherapy. The sequence came from an older woman with cholangiocarcinoma. Some clones in this sample may be carry-over from other donors' samples. This sequence joins TRBV5-8 and TRBJ1-2, with 7 bases lining up with TRBD1. The CDR3 coding sequence is TGTGCCAGCAGAAAGACAGGGTTCCCCTCTAACTATGGCTACACCTTC. Protein sequence: CASRKTGFPSNYGYTF.